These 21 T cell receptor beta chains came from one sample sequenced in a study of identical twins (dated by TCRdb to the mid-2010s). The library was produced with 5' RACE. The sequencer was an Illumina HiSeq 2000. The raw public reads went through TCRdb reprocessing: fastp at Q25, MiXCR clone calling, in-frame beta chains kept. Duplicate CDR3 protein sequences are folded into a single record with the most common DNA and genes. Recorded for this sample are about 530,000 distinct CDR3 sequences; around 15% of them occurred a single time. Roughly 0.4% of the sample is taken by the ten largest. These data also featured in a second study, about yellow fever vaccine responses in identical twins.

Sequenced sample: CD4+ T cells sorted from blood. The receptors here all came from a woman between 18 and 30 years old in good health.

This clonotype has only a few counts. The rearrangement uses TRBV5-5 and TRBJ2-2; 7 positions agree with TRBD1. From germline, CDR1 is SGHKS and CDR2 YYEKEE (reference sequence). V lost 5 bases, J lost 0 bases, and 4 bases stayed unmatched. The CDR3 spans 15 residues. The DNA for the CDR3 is TGTGCCAGCAGGAGGGACAGTACGAACACCGGGGAGCTGTTTTTT. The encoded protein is CASRRDSTNTGELFF.

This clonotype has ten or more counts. This CDR3 reads CAISEITGELQETQYF. The CDR3 DNA follows: TGTGCCATCAGTGAAATAACAGGGGAACTCCAAGAGACCCAGTACTTC. The chain carries TRBV10-3 and TRBJ2-5; 7 bases agree with TRBD1. The trim removed 3 bases at V and 1 base at J, leaving 8 bases unmatched. The CDR3 has 16 amino acids. The germline V gene encodes CDR1 ENHRY and CDR2 SYGVKD.

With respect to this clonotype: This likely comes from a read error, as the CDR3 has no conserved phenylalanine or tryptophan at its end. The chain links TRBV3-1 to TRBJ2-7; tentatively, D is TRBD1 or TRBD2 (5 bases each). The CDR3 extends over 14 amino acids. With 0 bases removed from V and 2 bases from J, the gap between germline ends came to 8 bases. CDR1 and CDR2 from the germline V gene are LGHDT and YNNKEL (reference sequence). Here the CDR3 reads CASSQERGPYEQYL. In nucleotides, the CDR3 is TGTGCCAGCAGCCAAGAACGGGGCCCCTACGAGCAGTACCTC.

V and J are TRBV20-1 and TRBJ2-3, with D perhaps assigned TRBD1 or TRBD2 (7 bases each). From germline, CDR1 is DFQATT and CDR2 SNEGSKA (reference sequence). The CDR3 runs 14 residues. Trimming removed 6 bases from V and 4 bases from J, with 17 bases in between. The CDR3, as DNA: TGCAGTGCCTCTGGGAGGGGGCTCGCAGATACGCAGTATTTT. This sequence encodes CSASGRGLADTQYF.

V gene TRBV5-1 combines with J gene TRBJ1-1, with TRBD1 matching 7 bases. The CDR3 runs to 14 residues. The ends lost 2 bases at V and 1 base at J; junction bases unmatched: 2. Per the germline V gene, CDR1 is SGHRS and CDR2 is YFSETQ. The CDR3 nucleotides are TGCGCCAGCAGCTTCGACAGGGCGAACACTGAAGCTTTCTTT. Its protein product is CASSFDRANTEAFF.

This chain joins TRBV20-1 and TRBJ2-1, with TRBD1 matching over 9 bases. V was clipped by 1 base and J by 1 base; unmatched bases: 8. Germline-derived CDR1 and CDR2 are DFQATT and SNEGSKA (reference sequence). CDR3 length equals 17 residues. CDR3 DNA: TGCAGTGCTAGAGGCGGGGACAGGGCTAGTTCCTACAATGAGCAGTTCTTC. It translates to CSARGGDRASSYNEQFF.

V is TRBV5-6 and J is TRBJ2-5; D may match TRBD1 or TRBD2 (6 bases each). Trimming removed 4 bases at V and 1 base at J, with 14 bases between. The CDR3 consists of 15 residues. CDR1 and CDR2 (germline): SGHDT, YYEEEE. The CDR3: CASSVGWGAQETQYF. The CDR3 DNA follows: TGTGCCAGCAGCGTTGGATGGGGGGCCCAAGAGACCCAGTACTTC.

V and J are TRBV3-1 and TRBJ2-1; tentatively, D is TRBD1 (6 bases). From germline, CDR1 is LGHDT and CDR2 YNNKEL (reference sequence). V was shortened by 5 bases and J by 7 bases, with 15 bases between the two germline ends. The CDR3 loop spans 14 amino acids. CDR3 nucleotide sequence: TGTGCCAGCAGCGCCAGGGACGACAGGAATGAGCAGTTCTTC. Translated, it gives CASSARDDRNEQFF.

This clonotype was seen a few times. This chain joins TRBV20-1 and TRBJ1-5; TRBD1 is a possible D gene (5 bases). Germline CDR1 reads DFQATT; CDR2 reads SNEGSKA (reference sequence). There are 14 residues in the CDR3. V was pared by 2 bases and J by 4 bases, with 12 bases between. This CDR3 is CSARRQGGNQPQHF. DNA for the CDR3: TGCAGTGCTAGAAGGCAGGGCGGGAATCAGCCCCAGCATTTT.

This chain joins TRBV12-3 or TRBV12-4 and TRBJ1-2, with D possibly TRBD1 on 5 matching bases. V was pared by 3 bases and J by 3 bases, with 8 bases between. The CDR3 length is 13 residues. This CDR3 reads CASSLQGHYGYTF. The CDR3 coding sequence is TGTGCCAGCAGTTTGCAGGGCCACTATGGCTACACCTTC.

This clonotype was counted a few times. DNA of the CDR3: TGCAGCGTGGGGGAGGGGGGGGAGACCCAGTACTTC. Translating it yields CSVGEGGETQYF. This chain links TRBV29-1 with TRBJ2-5; TRBD2 is a possible D gene (7 bases). The CDR3 length is 12 residues. Trimming removed 6 bases from V and 5 bases from J, with 13 bases in between. Germline V gene sequence: CDR1 SQVTM, CDR2 ANQGSEA.

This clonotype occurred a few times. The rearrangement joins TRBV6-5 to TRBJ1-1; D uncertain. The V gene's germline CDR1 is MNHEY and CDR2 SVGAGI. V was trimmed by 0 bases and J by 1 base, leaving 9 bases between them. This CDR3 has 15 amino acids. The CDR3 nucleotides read TGTGCCAGCAGTTACTCGAGGGCGACGAACACTGAAGCTTTCTTT. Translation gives CASSYSRATNTEAFF.

CDR3 region: CASSEAGPYTGELFF. The CDR3 DNA is TGTGCCAGCAGTGAAGCGGGACCCTACACCGGGGAGCTGTTTTTT. This chain connects TRBV6-1 to TRBJ2-2; D is possibly TRBD1 or TRBD2 (5 bases each). The CDR3 sequence is 15 residues long. Germline assignment: CDR1 MNHNS and CDR2 SASEGT. V was trimmed by 0 bases and J by 3 bases, leaving 8 bases between them.

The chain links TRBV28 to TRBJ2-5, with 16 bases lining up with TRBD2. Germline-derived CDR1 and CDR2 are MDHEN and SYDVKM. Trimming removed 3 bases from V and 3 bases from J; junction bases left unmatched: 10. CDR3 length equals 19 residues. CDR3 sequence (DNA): TGTGCCAGCAGTTTGGGACTAGCGGGGGGGCGGGTCGGAAAAGAGACCCAGTACTTC. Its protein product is CASSLGLAGGRVGKETQYF.

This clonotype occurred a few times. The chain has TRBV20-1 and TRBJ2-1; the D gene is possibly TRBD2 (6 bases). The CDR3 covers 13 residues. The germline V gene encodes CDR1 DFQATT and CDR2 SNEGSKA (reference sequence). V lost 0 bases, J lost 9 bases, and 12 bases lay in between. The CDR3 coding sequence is TGCAGTGCTAGAGATCGTGGAGGGACTGAGCAGTTCTTC. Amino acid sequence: CSARDRGGTEQFF.

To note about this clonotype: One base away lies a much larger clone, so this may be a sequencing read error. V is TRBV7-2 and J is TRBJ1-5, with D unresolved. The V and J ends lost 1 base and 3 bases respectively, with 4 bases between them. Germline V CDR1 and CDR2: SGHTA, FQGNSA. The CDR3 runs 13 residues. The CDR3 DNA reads TGTGCCAGCAGCTTAGAGAACAATCAGCCCCAGCATTTT. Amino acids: CASSLENNQPQHF.

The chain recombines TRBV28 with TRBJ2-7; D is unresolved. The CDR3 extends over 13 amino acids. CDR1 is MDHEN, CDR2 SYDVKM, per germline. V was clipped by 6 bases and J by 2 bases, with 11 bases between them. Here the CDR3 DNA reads TGTGCCAGCAGGAACACTCCCCCCTACGAGCAGTACTTC. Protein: CASRNTPPYEQYF.

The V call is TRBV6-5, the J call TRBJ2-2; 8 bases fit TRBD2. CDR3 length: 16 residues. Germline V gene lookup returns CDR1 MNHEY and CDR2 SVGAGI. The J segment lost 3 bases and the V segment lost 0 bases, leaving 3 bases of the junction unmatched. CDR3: CASSYSGRGDTGELFF. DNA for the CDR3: TGTGCCAGCAGTTACTCGGGGCGGGGGGACACCGGGGAGCTGTTTTTT.

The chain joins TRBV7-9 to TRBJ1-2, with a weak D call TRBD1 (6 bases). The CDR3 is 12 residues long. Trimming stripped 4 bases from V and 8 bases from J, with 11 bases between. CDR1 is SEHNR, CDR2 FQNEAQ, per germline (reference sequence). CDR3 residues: CASSYPQGGYTF. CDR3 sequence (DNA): TGTGCCAGCAGCTATCCACAGGGCGGCTACACCTTC.

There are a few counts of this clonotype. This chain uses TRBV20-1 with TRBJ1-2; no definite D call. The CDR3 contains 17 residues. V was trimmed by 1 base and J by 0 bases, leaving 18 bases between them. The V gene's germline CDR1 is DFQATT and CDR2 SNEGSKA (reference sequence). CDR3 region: CSARVARLWGANYGYTF. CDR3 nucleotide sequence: TGCAGTGCTAGAGTGGCGCGATTGTGGGGAGCTAACTATGGCTACACCTTC.

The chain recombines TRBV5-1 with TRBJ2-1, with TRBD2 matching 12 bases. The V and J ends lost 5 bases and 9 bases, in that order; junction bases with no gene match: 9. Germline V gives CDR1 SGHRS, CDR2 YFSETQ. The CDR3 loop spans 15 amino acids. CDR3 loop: CASRQAKLAGGEQFF. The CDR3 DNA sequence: TGCGCCAGCAGGCAAGCTAAACTAGCGGGAGGTGAGCAGTTCTTC.